This T cell receptor beta chain came from a study of T cell repertoires in cytomegalovirus infection. About the study: It was the public TCR beta signatures that indicated both CMV infection and matching HLA type. Study conclusions and caveats: CMV-specific HLA-C-restricted TCR beta clonotypes dominated the ex vivo response.

TCRdb passed the reads through MiXCR, listing each CDR3 protein once. This sample carries about 260,000 distinct CDR3 sequences, about an eighth of them seen once, and the ten largest clones take 8.5% to 10%. Germline CDR1 reads MDHEN; CDR2 reads SYDVKM. The length of the CDR3 is 16 residues. The V end lost 0 bases, the J end lost 4 bases, and 12 bases lay between the germline ends. This clonotype was seen repeatedly, ten times or more. Its antigen remains unknown. The V and J genes are TRBV28 and TRBJ2-2; D perhaps matches TRBD2 (5 bases). This TCR came from a human donor in good health (CMV status not recorded). Some clones in this sample may be carry-over from other donors' samples. Specimen: PBMCs. The CDR3 is CASSLWVGDTTGELFF. DNA of the CDR3: TGTGCCAGCAGTTTATGGGTGGGAGATACCACCGGGGAGCTGTTTTTT.